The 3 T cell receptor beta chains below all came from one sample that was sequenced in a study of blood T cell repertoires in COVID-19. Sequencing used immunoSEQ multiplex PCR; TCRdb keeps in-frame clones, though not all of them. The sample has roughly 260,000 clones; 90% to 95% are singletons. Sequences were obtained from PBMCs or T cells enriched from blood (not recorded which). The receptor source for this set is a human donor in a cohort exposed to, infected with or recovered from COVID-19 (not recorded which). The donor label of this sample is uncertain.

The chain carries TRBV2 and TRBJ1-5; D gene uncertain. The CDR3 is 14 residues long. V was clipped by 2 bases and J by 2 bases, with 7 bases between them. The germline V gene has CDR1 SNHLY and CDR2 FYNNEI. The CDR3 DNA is TGTGCCAGCAGTGAAAGGGAGCGCAATCAGCCCCAGCATTTT. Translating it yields CASSERERNQPQHF.

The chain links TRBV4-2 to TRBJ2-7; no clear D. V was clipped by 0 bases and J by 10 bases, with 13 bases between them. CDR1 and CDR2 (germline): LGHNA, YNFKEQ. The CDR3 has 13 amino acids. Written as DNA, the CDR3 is TGTGCCAGCAGCCAAGATTTGTCAGTTTATCAGTACTTC. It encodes CASSQDLSVYQYF.

CDR3: CATSDPKIDRGPAGELFF. CDR3 nucleotides: TGTGCCACCAGTGACCCGAAAATTGACAGGGGGCCCGCCGGGGAGCTGTTTTTT. This sequence joins TRBV24-1 and TRBJ2-2; 10 bases are shared with TRBD1. Losses at the gene ends were 4 bases for V and 6 bases for J; bases not matched to a gene: 13. The CDR3 length is 18 residues. The germline gives CDR1 KGHDR, CDR2 SFDVKD.